The clone carrying this TCR beta chain has at least ten counts. The data were obtained in a study of T cells in Graves' hyperthyroidism and ophthalmopathy. From RNA transcripts, TCR beta CDR3 regions were amplified. HTBI primers were employed in a first-round RT-PCR of the TCR CDR3. MiXCR, applied by TCRdb to the multiplex PCR reads, yields one record per CDR3 protein. Altogether over 500,000 distinct CDR3 sequences are present, about 14% being singletons, with the ten largest covering approximately 15%. The CDR3 spans 15 residues. V was clipped by 3 bases and J by 0 bases, with 10 bases between them. The germline CDR1 and CDR2 sequences are MNHEY and SMNVEV (reference sequence).

The chain couples TRBV27 to TRBJ2-3, with D hard to call. The specimen sequenced was blood. The TCR originated in a woman between 40 and 50 years old with Graves' hyperthyroidism. The CDR3 sequence: CASSFRTHSTDTQYF. Here the CDR3 DNA reads TGTGCCAGCAGTTTCCGAACACATAGCACAGATACGCAGTATTTT.